The clone carrying this TCR beta chain was recorded a few times. The antigen is not known. The sample comes from a study of T cell responses to AZD1222 COVID-19 vaccine. Sequencing used immunoSEQ multiplex PCR; TCRdb keeps in-frame clones, though not all of them. The sample has 98,000 or so clones; almost 90% are singletons. Study-level results: Researchers report vaccine-associated CD4 TCRs spanning spike, with dominance at 160-218 and 743-854.

Per germline, CDR1 SGHDN and CDR2 FVKESK. CDR3 length equals 16 residues. V was clipped by 7 bases and J by 2 bases; unmatched bases: 7. The chain employs TRBV14 and TRBJ2-3; 12 bases map to TRBD2. This receptor was identified in an adult who received the AZD1222 COVID-19 vaccine. The sequencing here drew on peripheral blood, taken 28 days after the second AZD1222 dose. The CDR3 sequence: CASMLTSGSYTDTQYF. DNA for the CDR3: TGTGCCAGCATGCTGACTAGCGGGAGTTACACAGATACGCAGTATTTT.